The source of this TCR beta chain is a study of metastatic and nonmetastatic thyroid tumors. TCRdb re-called clones via MiXCR from the PCR reads. The data contain roughly 64,000 clones, approximately 4% of them singletons. The CDR3 totals 14 residues. Between the trimmed V and J ends, which lost 0 bases and 3 bases, there was a span of 6 bases. CDR1 and CDR2 (germline): MNHEY, SVGAGI. Each patient came to thyroid surgery without any prior treatment (of any kind). The origin of this receptor is a female donor with papillary thyroid cancer or a benign thyroid nodule (not recorded which). Some clones in this sample may be carry-over from other donors' samples. Material for sequencing was blood. This rearrangement joins TRBV6-5 to TRBJ2-1; D gene unclear. The DNA of the CDR3 is TGTGCCAGCAGTTACTCCGCAAGCTACAATGAGCAGTTCTTC. Protein: CASSYSASYNEQFF.